This record concerns one T cell receptor beta chain sequence. Its antigen is as yet unknown. Sequenced by immunoSEQ multiplex PCR; TCRdb stores in-frame clones only, minus some. The sample consists of 45,000 or so clones, more than 75% of them appearing once. This sample is part of a study of OX40 agonist ivuxolimab in advanced cancers. Germline CDR1 is MNHEY and CDR2 is SMNVEV (reference sequence). The CDR3 loop spans 19 amino acids. After removal of 6 bases from V and 0 bases from J, the junction contained 10 bases not matched to a gene. Whole-study findings and limits: The antigen specificity of the peripheral T cells (those that were expanded) was not determined. It was also the case that some nonresponders had low normalized T-cell clonal expansion.

The TCR sequence derives from an adult with an advanced solid tumor such as melanoma, head and neck, liver or kidney cancer. Sequencing used CD4+ or CD8+ T cells sorted from blood, obtained in a trial of the OX40 agonist ivuxolimab. The chain recombines TRBV27 with TRBJ2-1; 14 bases align to TRBD2. Here the CDR3 DNA reads TGTGCCAGCAGCCGGGGACTAGCGGGGGATCCTATCTCCTACAATGAGCAGTTCTTC. It encodes CASSRGLAGDPISYNEQFF.